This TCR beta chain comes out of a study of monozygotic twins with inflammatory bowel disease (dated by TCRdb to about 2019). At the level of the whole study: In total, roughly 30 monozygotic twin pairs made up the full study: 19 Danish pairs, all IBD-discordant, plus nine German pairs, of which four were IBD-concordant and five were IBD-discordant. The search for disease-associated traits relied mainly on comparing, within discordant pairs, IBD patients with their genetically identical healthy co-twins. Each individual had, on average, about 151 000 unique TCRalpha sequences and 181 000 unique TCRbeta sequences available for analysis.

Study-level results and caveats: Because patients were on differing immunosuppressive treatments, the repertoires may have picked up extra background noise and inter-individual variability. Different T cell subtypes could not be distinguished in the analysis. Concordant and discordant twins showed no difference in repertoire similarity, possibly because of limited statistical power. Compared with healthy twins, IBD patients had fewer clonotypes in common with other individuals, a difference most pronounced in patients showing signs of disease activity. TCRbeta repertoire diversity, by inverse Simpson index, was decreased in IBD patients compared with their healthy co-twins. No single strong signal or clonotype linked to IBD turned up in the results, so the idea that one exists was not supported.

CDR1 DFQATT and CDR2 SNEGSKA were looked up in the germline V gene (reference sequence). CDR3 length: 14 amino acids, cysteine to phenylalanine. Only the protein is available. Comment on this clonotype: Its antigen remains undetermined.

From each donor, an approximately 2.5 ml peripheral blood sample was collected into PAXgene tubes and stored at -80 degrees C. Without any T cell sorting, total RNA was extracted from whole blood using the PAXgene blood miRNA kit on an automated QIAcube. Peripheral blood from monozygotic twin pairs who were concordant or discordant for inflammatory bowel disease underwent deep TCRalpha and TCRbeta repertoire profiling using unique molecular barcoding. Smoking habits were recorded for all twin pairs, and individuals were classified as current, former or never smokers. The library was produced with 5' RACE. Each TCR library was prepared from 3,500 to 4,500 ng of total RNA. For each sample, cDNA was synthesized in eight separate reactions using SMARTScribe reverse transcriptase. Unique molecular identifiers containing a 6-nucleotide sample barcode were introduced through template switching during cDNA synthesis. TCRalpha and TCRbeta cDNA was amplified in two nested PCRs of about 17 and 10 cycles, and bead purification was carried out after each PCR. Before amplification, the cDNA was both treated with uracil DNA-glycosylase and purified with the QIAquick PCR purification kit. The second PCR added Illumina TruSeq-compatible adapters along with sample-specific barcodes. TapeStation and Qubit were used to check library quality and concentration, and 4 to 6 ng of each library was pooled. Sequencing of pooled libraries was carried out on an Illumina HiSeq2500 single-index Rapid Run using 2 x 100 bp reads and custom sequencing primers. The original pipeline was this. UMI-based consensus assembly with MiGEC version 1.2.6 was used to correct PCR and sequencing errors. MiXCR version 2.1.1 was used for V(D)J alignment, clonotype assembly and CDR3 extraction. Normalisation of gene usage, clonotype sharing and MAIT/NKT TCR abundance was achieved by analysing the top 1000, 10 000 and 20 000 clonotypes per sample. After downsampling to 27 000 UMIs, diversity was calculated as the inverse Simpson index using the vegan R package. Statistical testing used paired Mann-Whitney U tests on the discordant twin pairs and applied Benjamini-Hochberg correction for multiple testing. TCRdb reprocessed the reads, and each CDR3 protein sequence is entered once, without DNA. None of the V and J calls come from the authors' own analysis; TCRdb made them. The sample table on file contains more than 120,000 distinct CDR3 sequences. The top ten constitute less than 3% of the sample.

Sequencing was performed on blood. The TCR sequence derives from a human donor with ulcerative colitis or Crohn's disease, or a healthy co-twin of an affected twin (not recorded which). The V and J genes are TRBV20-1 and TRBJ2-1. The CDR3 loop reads CSARDDHSYNEQFF.